What follows describes a single T cell receptor (beta chain). The antigen it recognizes is unknown. This record comes from a study of T cells expressing NK-cell markers (dated by TCRdb to the early 2020s). Background on the whole study: TCR beta-chain repertoires were profiled in sorted CD3+CD56+NKG2C+, CD3+CD56+NKG2C- and CD3+CD56-NKG2C+ T-cell subsets from several donors. Seven of the eight sequenced donors were HCMV-seropositive and one was HCMV-seronegative. The study sequenced eight donors, all healthy volunteers chosen at random: three men and five women. Illumina HiSeq 2000/2500, MiSeq or NextSeq was used to sequence libraries as 2 x 150 bp reads. Points the paper makes about the study in general: Those dominant clonotypes were again the most abundant among CD3+CD56-NKG2C+ cells in a few donors, at roughly 28.3-60.1%. In more than five donors, the dominant CD3+CD56+NKG2C+ clonotypes ranked among the top 10 CD8+ clonotypes, making up 1.0-7.0% of CD8+ T cells. It remained unclear whether the expanded NKG2C-expressing T cell clones were specific for HCMV antigens.

CDR1 is given as SGHVS and CDR2 as FQNEAQ, both from the germline V gene. Spanning cysteine to phenylalanine, the CDR3 consists of 13 amino acids. No DNA has been recorded. Sequencing relied on an Illumina HiSeq 2000. TCR beta cDNA libraries were made by 5'RACE template switching that added a universal primer site and unique molecular identifiers. cDNA synthesis was primed from the TCR beta constant segment and was followed by two successive PCR amplification steps. Per the source publication's procedure: MIGEC was used to demultiplex reads and group the reads by UMI, and MiTCR was used to assemble and quantify clonotypes. To exclude erroneous sequences, any TCR cDNA sequence not supported by at least two reads was discarded. The tcR package was used for downstream repertoire analysis, with clonotypes matched between fractions based on CDR3 nucleotide sequence plus V segment. Antigen specificity was annotated against VDJdb with VDJmatch, allowing one amino acid substitution in CDR3. Reads reprocessed by TCRdb are summarized as one entry per CDR3 protein sequence, and DNA is absent. The V and J calls and clone size are TCRdb's, not the authors'. This sample's table lists about 460,000 distinct CDR3 sequences. The ten largest clonotypes hold approximately 1.5% of the sample.

HCMV-specific IgG was detected in serum with a commercial ELISA kit to determine HCMV serostatus. Peripheral blood mononuclear cells were isolated from blood by Ficoll density gradient centrifugation. Sequencing was done on a sample of blood T cells: a sorted CD56 or NKG2C T cell subset, CD4+ or CD8+ T cells, or bulk PBMC T cells (not recorded which). The receptor chain draws on TRBV7-8 and TRBJ1-5. The clonotype comes from a woman aged 45-65 years in good health. Donor details come from another sample of the same person, matched by shared clones. The CDR3 reads as follows: CASSLVRNQPQHF. This CDR3, with the reference TRBV7-8 and TRBJ1-5 proteins standing in past its ends, gives the full variable domain GAGVSQSPRYKVAKRGQDVALRCDPISGHVSLFWYQQALGQGPEFLTYFQNEAQLDKSGLPSDRFFAERPEGSVSTLKIQRTQQEDSAVYLCASSLVRNQPQHFGDGTRLSIL.